The clone carrying this T cell receptor (beta chain) was picked up many times. The target antigen is unknown. The data were taken from a study of CD8 T cells in ankylosing spondylitis. Study observations and caveats: There was reportedly significant enrichment of clones that were disease-linked in matched ankylosing spondylitis synovial fluid. Roughly eight highly homologous variants made up a TCR beta motif that seemed to typify ankylosing spondylitis blood.

Libraries of TCR beta came from quantitative 5'-RACE with molecular barcodes. Using its own MiXCR run on the 5' RACE reads, TCRdb lists one record per CDR3 protein. This sample has 190,000 or so distinct CDR3 sequences, with 9.5% to 15% found just once. J lost 3 bases, V lost 3 bases, and 6 bases had no gene match. The CDR3 is 14 amino acids. CDR1 is DFQATT and CDR2 is SNEGSKA in the germline V gene (reference sequence). The TCR originated in a male donor with ankylosing spondylitis or in good health (not recorded which). Sequencing used blood, either unsorted or a sorted T cell fraction (not recorded which). The chain combines TRBV20-1 with TRBJ2-7; 9 bases are a match to TRBD1. This chain's CDR3 is CSAREGQGVYEQYF. The CDR3 DNA reads TGCAGTGCTAGGGAGGGACAGGGTGTCTACGAGCAGTACTTC.